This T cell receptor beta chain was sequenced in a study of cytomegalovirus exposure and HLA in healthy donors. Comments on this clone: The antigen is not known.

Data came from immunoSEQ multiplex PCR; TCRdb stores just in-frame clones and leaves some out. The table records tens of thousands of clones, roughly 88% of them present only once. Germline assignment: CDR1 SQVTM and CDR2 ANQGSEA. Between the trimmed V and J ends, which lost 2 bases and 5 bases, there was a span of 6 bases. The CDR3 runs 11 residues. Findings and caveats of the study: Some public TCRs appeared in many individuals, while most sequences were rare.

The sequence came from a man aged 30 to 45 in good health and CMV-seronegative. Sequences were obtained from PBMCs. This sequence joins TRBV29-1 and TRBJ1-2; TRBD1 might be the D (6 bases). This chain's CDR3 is CSVERGYGYTF. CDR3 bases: TGCAGCGTTGAAAGGGGGTATGGCTACACCTTC.